These 11 T cell receptor beta chains originate from one sample sequenced in a study of blood T cell repertoires in COVID-19. Produced via immunoSEQ multiplex PCR; TCRdb's table is partial and in-frame only. The sample shows about 130,000 clones, 81% of them seen only once. The specimen was peripheral blood. Every receptor here comes from a woman aged 60 to 75 with active or convalescent COVID-19.

This chain uses TRBV7-2 with TRBJ2-5; 7 nucleotides line up with TRBD2. This CDR3 contains 14 residues. CDR1 is SGHTA and CDR2 is FQGNSA in the germline V gene. The V segment lost 7 bases and the J segment 5 bases; nucleotides outside the gene matches: 10. The CDR3 is CASTLTGGRETQYF. In DNA form, the CDR3 reads TGTGCCAGCACACTAACGGGGGGAAGGGAGACCCAGTACTTC. The full variable domain, in which reference TRBV7-2 and TRBJ2-5 provide the parts outside the CDR3, is GAGVSQSPSNKVTEKGKDVELRCDPISGHTALYWYRQSLGQGLEFLIYFQGNSAPDKSGLPSDRFSAERTGGSVSTLTIQRTQQEDSAVYLCASTLTGGRETQYFGPGTRLLVL.

V gene TRBV27 combines with J gene TRBJ1-5, with a weak D call TRBD1 (6 bases). Germline CDR1 and CDR2: MNHEY and SMNVEV (reference sequence). Between the trimmed V and J ends, which lost 2 bases and 10 bases, there was a span of 21 bases. This CDR3 region has 16 residues. CDR3 bases: TGTGCCAGCAGTTTAACTTTGGACAGTGGCTTCTATCCCCAGCATTTT. Its protein is CASSLTLDSGFYPQHF.

This chain links TRBV15 with TRBJ1-3; D gene ambiguous. The germline V and J ends were trimmed by 0 bases and 0 bases, with 6 bases remaining between them. Germline assignment: CDR1 LNHNV and CDR2 YYDKDF (reference sequence). This CDR3 has 15 amino acids. The CDR3 here is CATSRDRFSGNTIYF. In nucleotides, the CDR3 is TGTGCCACCAGCAGAGATCGGTTCTCTGGAAACACCATATATTTT.

The chain carries TRBV10-3 and TRBJ1-5; 8 nucleotides line up with TRBD1. Germline V CDR1 and CDR2: ENHRY, SYGVKD. The CDR3 sequence is 15 residues long. Trimming removed 3 bases from V and 12 bases from J; junction bases left unmatched: 13. CDR3 nucleotide sequence: TGTGCCATCAGTGACTTGGACAGGGACCCCCGGCGCCAGCATTTT. It codes for CAISDLDRDPRRQHF.

CDR3 sequence (DNA): TGCGCCAGCAGCTTCAGGACAGGGGGACACAATGAGCAGTTCTTC. This encodes CASSFRTGGHNEQFF. V usage is TRBV5-1 and J usage is TRBJ2-1, with 10 nucleotides matching TRBD1. Germline values: CDR1 SGHRS, CDR2 YFSETQ. The trim removed 2 bases at V and 5 bases at J, leaving 4 bases unmatched. This CDR3 spans 15 amino acids.

CDR3 DNA sequence: TGTGCCAGCAGTTCCCTGGGCGGGGGCCCGCCCCAGCATTTT. Amino acid sequence: CASSSLGGGPPQHF. The V gene is TRBV28, the J gene TRBJ1-5; tentative D call: TRBD1 (6 bases). The CDR3 extends over 14 amino acids. V lost 4 bases and J lost 9, with 16 bases in between. Germline CDR1 reads MDHEN; CDR2 reads SYDVKM.

This chain connects TRBV3-1 (or the pseudogene TRBV3-2) to TRBJ2-3, with 11 bases fitting TRBD2. The length of the CDR3 is 18 residues. Germline CDR1 reads LGHDT; CDR2 reads YNNKEL (reference sequence). Trimming removed 4 bases from V and 4 bases from J; junction bases left unmatched: 13. CDR3 in amino acids: CASSLYVTSGGFADTQYF. The CDR3 DNA reads as TGTGCCAGCAGCCTCTACGTTACTAGCGGGGGTTTCGCAGATACGCAGTATTTT.

The chain joins TRBV6-5 to TRBJ1-6; 7 bases are shared with TRBD1. CDR1 MNHEY and CDR2 SVGAGI come from the germline V gene. After removal of 9 bases from V and 7 bases from J, the junction contained 6 bases not matched to a gene. The CDR3 loop spans 13 amino acids. CDR3 sequence: CASTGQPNSPLHF. The CDR3 region has the DNA TGTGCCAGTACGGGACAGCCAAATTCACCCCTCCACTTT.

The DNA for the CDR3 is TGTGCCAGCCCCGGATTCCGGGACAGGGGACTCTATGGCTACACCTTC. The encoded protein is CASPGFRDRGLYGYTF. V usage is TRBV27 and J usage is TRBJ1-2; 10 bases map to TRBD1. V shed 8 bases and J 4 bases; nucleotides not matched to a gene: 13. Looked up from germline, CDR1 is MNHEY and CDR2 is SMNVEV (reference sequence). The CDR3 loop spans 16 amino acids.

In this sample, this clone turned up once. CDR3 sequence: CASPSPRQGGRNTIYF. CDR3 coding DNA: TGTGCCAGTCCCTCCCCCCGACAGGGGGGCCGAAACACCATATATTTT. V usage is TRBV19 and J usage is TRBJ1-3; 9 bases fit TRBD1. CDR1 and CDR2 from the germline V gene are LNHDA and SQIVND (reference sequence). The trim removed 8 bases at V and 5 bases at J, leaving 13 bases unmatched. This CDR3 contains 16 residues.

This clone was seen once. The rearrangement joins TRBV15 to TRBJ2-3; 10 bases map to TRBD1. V trimming: 2 bases; J trimming: 7 bases; junction bases outside the gene matches: 9. The CDR3 covers 16 residues. Per the germline V gene, CDR1 is LNHNV and CDR2 is YYDKDF (reference sequence). CDR3 DNA sequence: TGTGCCACCAGCAGACCTTTCCGGGACAGGGGTAATACGCAGTATTTT. Its protein product is CATSRPFRDRGNTQYF.